This T cell receptor beta chain was recovered during a study of T cells in Graves' hyperthyroidism and ophthalmopathy. Findings and caveats of the study: Most expanded thyroid clonotypes above 0.001 recurred in blood. Ophthalmopathy got predicted by the model a median about six months before its onset.

In regard to this clonotype: The antigen remains undetermined.

The germline V gene encodes CDR1 SGHNT and CDR2 YYREEE (reference sequence). Germline trimming cut 5 bases from V and 2 bases from J; bases unmatched to any gene: 9. The CDR3 runs 15 residues. Regions amplified from RNA transcripts were the TCR beta CDR3 regions. HTBI primers were the set used in a first-round RT-PCR of the TCR CDR3. Each CDR3 protein gets one entry after TCRdb re-called the multiplex PCR reads with MiXCR. The sample lists hundreds of thousands of distinct CDR3 sequences, more than 30% occurring once. The chain recombines TRBV5-4 with TRBJ2-5; TRBD1 aligns across 7 bases. Sequenced input: blood. This TCR was recovered from a man between 18 and 35 years old with Graves' hyperthyroidism. Written as DNA, the CDR3 is TGTGCCAGCAGTGGGACGCCGGGACAGCAAGAGACCCAGTACTTC. It specifies CASSGTPGQQETQYF.